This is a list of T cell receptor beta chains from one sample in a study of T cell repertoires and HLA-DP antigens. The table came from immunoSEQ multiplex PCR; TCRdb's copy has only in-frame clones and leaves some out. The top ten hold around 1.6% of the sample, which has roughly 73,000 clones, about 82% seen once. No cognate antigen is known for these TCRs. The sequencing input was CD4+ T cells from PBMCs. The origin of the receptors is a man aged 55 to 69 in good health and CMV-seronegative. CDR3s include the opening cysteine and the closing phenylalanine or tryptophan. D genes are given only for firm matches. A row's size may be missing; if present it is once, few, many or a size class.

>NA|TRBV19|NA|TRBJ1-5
TGTGCCAGTAGTATCGCCGGGCTCCGGGGTACTCAGCCCCAGCATTTT
CASSIAGLRGTQPQHF
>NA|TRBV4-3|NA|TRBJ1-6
TGCGCCAGCAGCCAAGGGACAACCCCGGGCTCCTATAATTCACCCCTCCACTTT
CASSQGTTPGSYNSPLHF
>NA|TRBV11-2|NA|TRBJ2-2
TGTGCCAGCAGCCCCCAGGGGAGTGTCACCGGGGAGCTGTTTTTT
CASSPQGSVTGELFF
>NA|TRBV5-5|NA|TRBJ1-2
TGTGCCAGCAGCCCCCGGGACGGCAATAACTATGGCTACACCTTC
CASSPRDGNNYGYTF
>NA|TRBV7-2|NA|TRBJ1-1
TGTGCCAGCAGCTCTCAGGGGCTGAACACTGAAGCTTTCTTT
CASSSQGLNTEAFF
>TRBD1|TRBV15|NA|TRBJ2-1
TGTGCCACCAGCAGAGATGGGACAGCATTGTTGGGGTCCAATGAGCAGTTCTTC
CATSRDGTALLGSNEQFF
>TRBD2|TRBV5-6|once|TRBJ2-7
TGTGCCAGCAGCCGGGGGGGCTTCTCCTACGAGCAGTACTTC
CASSRGGFSYEQYF
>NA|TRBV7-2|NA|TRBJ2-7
TGTGCCAGCAGCTTAGTTGGTGACAGGCTAGGGGAGCAGTACTTC
CASSLVGDRLGEQYF
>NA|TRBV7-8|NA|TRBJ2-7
TGTGCCAGCAGCTTGCCCAGGATCTCCTACGAGCAGTACTTC
CASSLPRISYEQYF
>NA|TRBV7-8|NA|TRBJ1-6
TGTGCCAGCAGCCCCCCGGGACGTAGGAATTCACCCCTCCACTTT
CASSPPGRRNSPLHF
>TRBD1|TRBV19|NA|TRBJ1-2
TGTGCCAGTACCCCCGGGACAGGGGCCTCCTATGGCTACACCTTC
CASTPGTGASYGYTF
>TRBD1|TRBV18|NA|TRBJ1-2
TGTGCCAGCTCACCAGACAGGGGCGGCTACACCTTC
CASSPDRGGYTF
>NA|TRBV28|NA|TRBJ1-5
TGTGCCAGCAGTAGGGCTGGGGAGGGTCAGCCCCAGCATTTT
CASSRAGEGQPQHF
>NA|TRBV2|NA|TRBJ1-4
TGTGCCAGCAGTCTAAGCGGGGGACCCAATGAAAAACTGTTTTTT
CASSLSGGPNEKLFF
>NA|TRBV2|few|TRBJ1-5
TGTGCCAGCAGCCTCAGGGTAGCCGGCAATCAGCCCCAGCATTTT
CASSLRVAGNQPQHF
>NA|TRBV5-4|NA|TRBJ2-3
TGTGCCAGCAGCTTGAGGGTAGCGGCTAGCACAGATACGCAGTATTTT
CASSLRVAASTDTQYF
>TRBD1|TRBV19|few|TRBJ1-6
TGTGCCAGTAGTAGAACAGGGGGAGGATCACCCCTCCACTTT
CASSRTGGGSPLHF
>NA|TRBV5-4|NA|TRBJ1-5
TGTGCCAGCAGCCCTACGGAACAGGACAATTTTGGCAATCAGCCCCAGCATTTT
CASSPTEQDNFGNQPQHF
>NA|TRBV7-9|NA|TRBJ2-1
TGTGCCAGCAGCCTCCGCTCCTACAATGAGCAGTTCTTC
CASSLRSYNEQFF
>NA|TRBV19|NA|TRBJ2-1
TGTGCCAGTAGCATCACGGCAGGCGAATACAATGAGCAGTTCTTC
CASSITAGEYNEQFF
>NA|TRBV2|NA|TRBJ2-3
TGTGCCAGCAGGCGGGGCGGGGAGACAGATACGCAGTATTTT
CASRRGGETDTQYF
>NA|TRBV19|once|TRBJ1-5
TGTGCCAGTAGCTCTGGGCATACCTTAAATCAGCCCCAGCATTTT
CASSSGHTLNQPQHF
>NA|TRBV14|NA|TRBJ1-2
TGTGCCAGCAGCCAAGGACTGAACTATGGCTACACCTTC
CASSQGLNYGYTF
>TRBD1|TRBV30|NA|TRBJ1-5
TGTGCCTGGAGCAGGGGGCTCTTTAGCAATCAGCCCCAGCATTTT
CAWSRGLFSNQPQHF
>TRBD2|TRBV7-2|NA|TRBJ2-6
TGTGCCAGCAGCCCCGGCGGGGGATCTGGGGCCAACGTCCTGACTTTC
CASSPGGGSGANVLTF